Below are 17 T cell receptor beta chains sequenced from a single sample in a study of CD8 T cells in cerebrospinal fluid in Alzheimer's disease. For each CDR3 protein, TCRdb gives one entry from its re-call of the 10x single-cell sequencing reads, without DNA. With over 1,000 distinct CDR3 sequences in the sample, the ten largest clones hold about 17%. Specimen: cerebrospinal fluid. These receptors were taken from a human donor with Parkinson's disease.

In terms of frequency, this clonotype is medium-sized. The rearrangement links TRBV28 to TRBJ2-5; absent DNA, TCRdb's TRBD1 call cannot be checked. Per germline, CDR1 MDHEN and CDR2 SYDVKM. The CDR3 has 13 amino acids. The CDR3 sequence is CASRQQGQETQYF. Supplemented by reference TRBV28 and TRBJ2-5, the full variable domain reads DVKVTQSSRYLVKRTGEKVFLECVQDMDHENMFWYRQDPGLGLRLIYFSYDVKMKEKGDIPEGYSVSREKKERFSLILESASTNQTSMYLCASRQQGQETQYFGPGTRLLVL.

In terms of frequency, this clonotype is medium-sized. V and J are TRBV20-1 and TRBJ2-3; TCRdb outputs TRBD1, but without DNA this stays unchecked. The CDR3 is 16 amino acids. The germline CDR1 and CDR2 sequences are DFQATT and SNEGSKA (reference sequence). The chain's CDR3 is CSAREWDRIRTDTQYF.

This clonotype is called medium-sized (0.01 to 0.1%) based on its frequency. The rearrangement joins TRBV28 to TRBJ2-7; TCRdb picks TRBD2, but there is no DNA to check that call. The germline CDR1 and CDR2 sequences are MDHEN and SYDVKM. The CDR3 loop spans 15 amino acids. The CDR3 is CASSMGLADPYEQYF. The full variable domain, with the rest looked up from reference TRBV28 and TRBJ2-7, is DVKVTQSSRYLVKRTGEKVFLECVQDMDHENMFWYRQDPGLGLRLIYFSYDVKMKEKGDIPEGYSVSREKKERFSLILESASTNQTSMYLCASSMGLADPYEQYFGPGTRLTVT.

This clonotype ranks as medium-sized in terms of frequency. The chain has TRBV18 and TRBJ2-3; there is no DNA to check the TCRdb D call of TRBD2. Germline loops: CDR1 KGHSH, CDR2 LQKENI. The CDR3 length is 14 residues. The CDR3 here is CASSPPPSGVSQYF.

By frequency, this clonotype registers hyperexpanded. The chain carries TRBV28 and TRBJ2-4. CDR3 length: 13 amino acids. Germline V gives CDR1 MDHEN, CDR2 SYDVKM. CDR3 sequence: CATARTAKNIQYF.

This clonotype is medium-sized by frequency. J is TRBJ1-5 and V is TRBV27. This CDR3 has 16 residues. In germline, CDR1 is MNHEY, CDR2 SMNVEV (reference sequence). CDR3: CASSPRFRAANQPQHF.

This clonotype registers medium-sized by frequency. This sequence joins TRBV7-2 and TRBJ2-3; the D call from TCRdb, TRBD2, cannot be confirmed without DNA. CDR3 size: 16 residues. Germline V gives CDR1 SGHTA, CDR2 FQGNSA. The chain's CDR3 is CASSYLAGRVVDTQYF.

V is TRBV6-5 and J is TRBJ2-7. The CDR3 covers 18 residues. Germline V gives CDR1 MNHEY, CDR2 SVGAGI. CDR3 sequence reads: CASSYLPIYAGVAYEQYF.

This clonotype is deemed hyperexpanded by its frequency. The chain is built from TRBV4-2 and TRBJ2-3; checking the TCRdb D call of TRBD2 is not possible without DNA. Germline assignment: CDR1 LGHNA and CDR2 YNFKEQ. CDR3 size: 15 residues. The CDR3 protein is CASSQLAGSTDTQYF.

The V and J genes are TRBV27 and TRBJ1-1. CDR3 length: 13 amino acids. The V gene's germline CDR1 is MNHEY and CDR2 SMNVEV (reference sequence). CDR3 residues: CASSWDRNTEAFF.

This clonotype shows up as medium-sized by frequency. The CDR3 here is CASSRPASYEQYF. The chain recombines TRBV6-2 or TRBV6-3 with TRBJ2-7. Germline CDR1 is MNHEY and CDR2 is SVGEGT. This CDR3 has 13 residues.

This clonotype counts as medium-sized by frequency. The J gene is TRBJ2-7, the V gene TRBV6-1; checking the TCRdb D call of TRBD1 is not possible without DNA. The CDR3 length is 15 residues. Germline values: CDR1 MNHNS, CDR2 SASEGT. The CDR3 loop is CASSDIQRGLYEQYF.

This clonotype is identified as medium-sized from frequency. The gene calls are TRBV2 and TRBJ2-3; TCRdb's D call, TRBD2, is unchecked because there is no DNA. The CDR3 extends over 15 amino acids. Germline CDR1 is SNHLY and CDR2 is FYNNEI. Here the CDR3 reads CASSGTSGRTDTQYF.

This clonotype is identified as medium-sized from frequency. J is TRBJ1-2 and V is TRBV9; TCRdb picks TRBD1, but there is no DNA to check that call. Germline V gives CDR1 SGDLS, CDR2 YYNGEE. This CDR3 region has 15 residues. This chain's CDR3 is CASSVAIGQDYGYTF.

The CDR3 protein is CASSLRGLAGVSNTGELFF. This chain uses TRBV28 with TRBJ2-2; TCRdb's D call of TRBD2 is untestable without DNA. Germline CDR1 and CDR2: MDHEN and SYDVKM. The CDR3 covers 19 residues.

This clonotype is called medium-sized based on its frequency. V gene TRBV20-1 combines with J gene TRBJ1-1; TCRdb designates TRBD1, a call that cannot be tested without DNA. Per germline, CDR1 DFQATT and CDR2 SNEGSKA (reference sequence). The CDR3 length is 12 residues. Here the CDR3 reads CSARQGNTEAFF.

This clonotype is identified as large from frequency. V is TRBV29-1 and J is TRBJ1-4. CDR3 length: 11 amino acids. Germline assignment: CDR1 SQVTM and CDR2 ANQGSEA. The CDR3 sequence: CSVERNEKLFF.